The 18 T cell receptor beta chains reported below all come from one sample, sequenced in a study of shared clonotypes between healthy human individuals. The repertoire was sequenced with immunoSEQ multiplex PCR; TCRdb's copy has only in-frame clones and lacks some. Of 2 million to 2.5 million clones listed, about 90% were seen once; the top ten hold 0.37%. Sequenced input: naive CD4+ T cells from PBMCs. The subset denotes: CD45RA+ positively selected. These receptor sequences come from a man aged 18 to 30 in good health. Some clones in this sample may be carry-over from other donors' samples.

The genes are TRBV5-4 and TRBJ2-3, with D maybe TRBD2 (7 bases). The length of the CDR3 is 16 residues. In germline, CDR1 is SGHNT, CDR2 YYREEE (reference sequence). The V end was cut by 6 bases, the J end by 3 bases, with 20 bases between. The CDR3 DNA reads as TGTGCCAGCAAATATGGGGGGGGCGGGCCGACAGATACGCAGTATTTT. Amino acid sequence: CASKYGGGGPTDTQYF.

The chain recombines TRBV19 with TRBJ1-1; 9 bases line up with TRBD1. The CDR3 has 17 residues. Germline V gene sequence: CDR1 LNHDA, CDR2 SQIVND (reference sequence). The trim removed 0 bases at V and 5 bases at J, leaving 10 bases unmatched. The CDR3 nucleotides read TGTGCCAGTAGTATAGATCTTGCGGGACAGGGCTGGACTGAAGCTTTCTTT. Translation gives CASSIDLAGQGWTEAFF.

V gene TRBV18 combines with J gene TRBJ1-2; no definite D call. Deletions cut 6 bases from V and 4 bases from J, with 15 bases between. This CDR3 contains 14 residues. Germline-derived CDR1 and CDR2 are KGHSH and LQKENI. CDR3 DNA sequence: TGTGCCAGCTCGGGAGTAGGTCTGGGCTATGGCTACACCTTC. Protein: CASSGVGLGYGYTF.

The chain links TRBV27 to TRBJ2-6, with TRBD1 identical over 10 bases. Trimming at V came to 3 bases and at J to 2 bases, leaving 4 bases not matched to a gene. The length of the CDR3 is 17 residues. Germline-derived CDR1 and CDR2 are MNHEY and SMNVEV (reference sequence). CDR3 coding DNA: TGTGCCAGCAGTTTGGGACAGGGGTTTACTGGGGCCAACGTCCTGACTTTC. The encoded protein is CASSLGQGFTGANVLTF. Together with reference TRBV27 and TRBJ2-6, the CDR3 gives the full variable domain: EAQVTQNPRYLITVTGKKLTVTCSQNMNHEYMSWYRQDPGLGLRQIYYSMNVEVTDKGDVPEGYKVSRKEKRNFPLILESPSPNQTSLYFCASSLGQGFTGANVLTFGAGSRLTVL.

The chain employs TRBV27 and TRBJ2-7; perhaps TRBD2 as D (5 bases). V shed 2 bases and J shed 2 bases, with 13 bases lying between them. This CDR3 is built from 15 residues. The germline V gene has CDR1 MNHEY and CDR2 SMNVEV (reference sequence). In DNA form, the CDR3 reads TGTGCCAGCAGTTTACGACGCGGACTTACCTACGAGCAGTACTTC. It yields the protein CASSLRRGLTYEQYF.

The rearrangement links TRBV5-4 to TRBJ1-1, with D possibly being TRBD1 (5 bases). V was clipped by 3 bases and J by 7 bases, with 16 bases between them. CDR1 is SGHNT, CDR2 YYREEE, per germline (reference sequence). CDR3 length equals 14 residues. CDR3 sequence: CASSWMGQANEAFF. The CDR3 nucleotides are TGTGCCAGCAGCTGGATGGGGCAGGCCAATGAAGCTTTCTTT.

CDR3 in DNA: TGTGCCAGCAGTGACTCTCGGTCTAGGAGGCGGACCCAGTACTTC. This codes for CASSDSRSRRRTQYF. The V call is TRBV6-4, the J call TRBJ2-5; TRBD2 might be the D (5 bases). Trimming removed 0 bases from V and 7 bases from J, with 15 bases in between. The length of the CDR3 is 15 residues. CDR1 and CDR2 from the germline V gene are MRHNA and SNTAGT.

The chain uses TRBV27 and TRBJ1-5, with a weak D call TRBD1 (5 bases). The CDR3 contains 18 residues. Germline V gives CDR1 MNHEY, CDR2 SMNVEV (reference sequence). Trimming removed 5 bases from V and 2 bases from J, with 22 bases in between. In DNA form, the CDR3 reads TGTGCCAGCAGTCCCCCCAAACAGGCCCCCATTCGCAATCAGCCCCAGCATTTT. This translates into CASSPPKQAPIRNQPQHF.

The chain couples TRBV9 to TRBJ2-1; tentatively, D is TRBD1 or TRBD2 (5 bases each). Germline values: CDR1 SGDLS, CDR2 YYNGEE. V gave up 4 bases and J gave up 0 bases, with 26 bases separating them. CDR3 length equals 20 residues. CDR3 sequence reads: CASSTTLGTGKSGSYNEQFF. CDR3 coding DNA: TGTGCCAGCAGCACAACCCTCGGGACGGGAAAATCCGGCTCCTACAATGAGCAGTTCTTC.

This chain joins TRBV9 and TRBJ1-3, with D hard to call. This CDR3 has 13 residues. Germline V CDR1 and CDR2: SGDLS, YYNGEE. V lost 4 bases, J lost 8 bases, and 13 bases lay in between. In nucleotides, the CDR3 is TGTGCCAGCAGCCCCCCGGGAATGGACACCATATATTTT. Amino acid sequence: CASSPPGMDTIYF. Together with reference TRBV9 and TRBJ1-3, the CDR3 gives the full variable domain: DSGVTQTPKHLITATGQRVTLRCSPRSGDLSVYWYQQSLDQGLQFLIQYYNGEERAKGNILERFSAQQFPDLHSELNLSSLELGDSALYFCASSPPGMDTIYFGEGSWLTVV.

Concerning this clone: The same CDR3 arises from other DNA sequences in this sample as well. The J gene is TRBJ1-5, the V gene TRBV18, with a weak D call TRBD1 (6 bases). V lost 6 bases and J lost 7, with 13 bases in between. CDR1 is KGHSH and CDR2 is LQKENI in the germline V gene. The CDR3 contains 13 residues. The CDR3 region has the DNA TGTGCCAGCTCCCACGACAGGAACCAGCCCCAGCATTTT. As protein: CASSHDRNQPQHF.

The chain couples TRBV5-5 to TRBJ1-1; 7 nucleotides match TRBD1. CDR3 size: 14 residues. The ends lost 4 bases at V and 5 bases at J; junction bases unmatched: 8. The germline gives CDR1 SGHKS, CDR2 YYEKEE (reference sequence). CDR3 coding DNA: TGTGCCAGCAGCAAACCAGGGACAGTGACTGAAGCTTTCTTT. Its protein product is CASSKPGTVTEAFF.

The rearrangement joins TRBV19 to TRBJ1-3, with D perhaps TRBD1 (6 bases). In germline, CDR1 is LNHDA, CDR2 SQIVND (reference sequence). The CDR3 consists of 15 residues. V lost 5 bases to trimming and J lost 2 bases, with 13 bases between them. The CDR3 DNA is TGTGCCAGTAGTGATAACAGGGTACCTGGAAACACCATATATTTT. Its translation: CASSDNRVPGNTIYF.

The chain employs TRBV7-2 and TRBJ2-3, with 9 bases lining up with TRBD2. CDR3 size: 17 residues. The V segment lost 5 bases and the J segment 2 bases; nucleotides outside the gene matches: 11. CDR1 and CDR2 from the germline V gene are SGHTA and FQGNSA. The CDR3 DNA follows: TGTGCCAGCAGCCGACCAACTAGCGGGCTTTACACAGATACGCAGTATTTT. It specifies CASSRPTSGLYTDTQYF.

The chain employs TRBV5-1 and TRBJ2-3; 7 bases align to TRBD2. The CDR3 contains 14 residues. Per germline, CDR1 SGHRS and CDR2 YFSETQ. Unmatched junction bases numbered 5, after V lost 2 bases and J lost 5 bases. The CDR3 coding sequence is TGCGCCAGCAGCTTTGGCGGGAGTGGAGATACGCAGTATTTT. It is translated as CASSFGGSGDTQYF.

V gene TRBV2 combines with J gene TRBJ1-6; unclear D gene. This CDR3 has 16 amino acids. Germline values: CDR1 SNHLY, CDR2 FYNNEI. Trimming left V 2 bases short and J 6 bases short, with 14 bases between. In nucleotides, the CDR3 is TGTGCCAGCAGTGAACCCGGGTGGGGTGGTAATTCACCCCTCCACTTT. It yields the protein CASSEPGWGGNSPLHF.

The rearrangement links TRBV28 to TRBJ1-2, with a tentative D call TRBD1 (5 bases). This CDR3 comprises 13 residues. The V end was cut by 5 bases, the J end by 2 bases, with 9 bases between. In germline, CDR1 is MDHEN, CDR2 SYDVKM. CDR3 nucleotide sequence: TGTGCCAGCAGTCGACAGTTAAACTATGGCTACACCTTC. It encodes CASSRQLNYGYTF.

A single count supports this clone. The V and J genes are TRBV28 and TRBJ2-6; the D is unclear. With 1 base removed from V and 0 bases from J, the gap between germline ends came to 10 bases. The CDR3 covers 17 residues. Germline V gene sequence: CDR1 MDHEN, CDR2 SYDVKM. As DNA, the CDR3 is TGTGCCAGCAGTTTATTTGCTGGGATCTCTGGGGCCAACGTCCTGACTTTC. It encodes CASSLFAGISGANVLTF. Drawing the rest from reference TRBV28 and TRBJ2-6, the complete variable domain is DVKVTQSSRYLVKRTGEKVFLECVQDMDHENMFWYRQDPGLGLRLIYFSYDVKMKEKGDIPEGYSVSREKKERFSLILESASTNQTSMYLCASSLFAGISGANVLTFGAGSRLTVL.